The next 16 T cell receptor beta chains were all read from a single sample in a study of immune cell composition in non-small cell lung cancer (dated by TCRdb to between 2016 and 2019). Normal lung samples came from the same patient and were non-adjacent lung tissue collected as far from the tumour as possible, with a minimum distance of 3 cm. The library came from the immunoSEQ multiplex PCR assay. Sourced from immuneACCESS, this table was stored by TCRdb with only in-frame sequences that have V and J called. A share of the clones is absent; for the studies checked, an unresolved V gene accounts for under half, and the remainder has no known explanation. Here the sample has about 3,600 clones; more than 65% occur a single time. The ten largest make up 9% to 9.5% of the sample. Sequenced input: non-adjacent lung tissue. Source of these receptors: a human donor with non-small cell lung cancer.

The gene calls are TRBV14 and TRBJ2-5; 7 bases align to TRBD1. V was clipped by 1 base and J by 5 bases; unmatched bases: 13. The CDR3 consists of 17 residues. Germline lookup yields CDR1 SGHDN and CDR2 FVKESK. DNA of the CDR3: TGTGCCAGCAGCCAAGGGATCGGTGTCAGGGGGACGGAGACCCAGTACTTC. Residues: CASSQGIGVRGTETQYF.

The CDR3 spells CASSYSDRIRNSPLHF. DNA of the CDR3: TGTGCCAGCAGTTACTCTGACAGGATCCGAAATTCACCCCTCCACTTT. The gene calls are TRBV6-5 and TRBJ1-6, with a tentative D call TRBD1 (6 bases). The germline V and J ends were trimmed by 0 bases and 7 bases, with 13 bases remaining between them. The CDR3 is 16 amino acids. Germline CDR1 MNHEY, CDR2 SVGAGI.

V usage is TRBV7-9 and J usage is TRBJ2-3; D perhaps matches TRBD1 (6 bases). The germline V and J ends were trimmed by 4 bases and 7 bases, with 15 bases remaining between them. This CDR3 is built from 14 residues. The germline gives CDR1 SEHNR, CDR2 FQNEAQ (reference sequence). In DNA form, the CDR3 reads TGTGCCAGCAGCTCCGGACAGTTCAGTTATACGCAGTATTTT. Translation gives CASSSGQFSYTQYF.

The chain carries TRBV6-5 and TRBJ2-2; 8 positions agree with TRBD1. Germline V lookup: CDR1 MNHEY, CDR2 SVGAGI. The CDR3 length is 14 residues. The junction had 6 bases not matched to a gene; V was cut back by 7 bases and J by 5 bases. CDR3 sequence: CASNTGGITGELFF. Here the CDR3 DNA reads TGTGCCAGCAACACAGGGGGGATAACCGGGGAGCTGTTTTTT.

The chain recombines TRBV29-1 with TRBJ2-5; perhaps TRBD2 as D (6 bases). V shed 5 bases and J shed 5 bases, with 15 bases lying between them. Germline V gives CDR1 SQVTM, CDR2 ANQGSEA. The CDR3 runs to 13 residues. Written as DNA, the CDR3 is TGCAGCGTTATGGTCAGGGCGGGGGAGACCCAGTACTTC. Protein: CSVMVRAGETQYF.

This chain links TRBV6-5 with TRBJ1-3; no reliable D call. The CDR3 is made up of 14 amino acids. V shed 6 bases and J shed 0 bases, with 9 bases lying between them. Germline V gene sequence: CDR1 MNHEY, CDR2 SVGAGI. The DNA of the CDR3 is TGTGCCAGCAGGAGAGGGTTCTCTGGAAACACCATATATTTT. Residues: CASRRGFSGNTIYF.

The chain combines TRBV19 with TRBJ1-2, with D possibly being TRBD1 (5 bases). This CDR3 region has 14 residues. V shed 1 base and J shed 0 bases, with 6 bases lying between them. From germline, CDR1 is LNHDA and CDR2 SQIVND (reference sequence). CDR3 amino acids: CASSIATANYGYTF. The CDR3 DNA follows: TGTGCCAGTAGTATAGCGACAGCTAACTATGGCTACACCTTC.

The V gene is TRBV7-6, the J gene TRBJ2-1; TRBD1 matches 8 bases. Germline assignment: CDR1 SGHVS and CDR2 FNYEAQ. The CDR3 runs 14 residues. The V and J ends lost 6 bases and 9 bases, in that order; junction bases with no gene match: 10. The CDR3 DNA reads TGTGCCAGCAGTGGAGGGGCAGGGGGCCTTGAGCAGTTCTTC. This encodes CASSGGAGGLEQFF.

The chain carries TRBV2 and TRBJ1-2; D remains unclear. Between the trimmed V and J ends, which lost 4 bases and 4 bases, there was a span of 10 bases. The CDR3 runs to 13 residues. Germline V CDR1 and CDR2: SNHLY, FYNNEI. The CDR3 sequence: CASSVTPIYGYTF. CDR3 bases: TGTGCCAGCAGTGTAACACCGATCTATGGCTACACCTTC.

The chain couples TRBV6-5 to TRBJ1-4; possibly TRBD1 for D (6 bases). With 5 bases removed from V and 5 bases from J, the gap between germline ends came to 12 bases. The CDR3 has 14 residues. Germline V lookup: CDR1 MNHEY, CDR2 SVGAGI. CDR3 nucleotide sequence: TGTGCCAGCAGTAAATCCGGGACAAATGAAAAACTGTTTTTT. This gives the protein CASSKSGTNEKLFF.

This rearrangement joins TRBV19 to TRBJ1-5, with a tentative D call TRBD1 (6 bases). In germline, CDR1 is LNHDA, CDR2 SQIVND (reference sequence). CDR3 length: 14 amino acids. With 5 bases removed from V and 7 bases from J, the gap between germline ends came to 15 bases. As DNA, the CDR3 is TGTGCCAGTAGTGGTTTGGGGGCTTTCCAGCCCCAGCATTTT. Translating gives CASSGLGAFQPQHF.

The V and J genes are TRBV28 and TRBJ2-3; D is unclear. This CDR3 spans 14 amino acids. Trimming removed 1 base from V and 2 bases from J, with 7 bases in between. The germline gives CDR1 MDHEN, CDR2 SYDVKM. In DNA, the CDR3 is TGTGCCAGCAGTTTATCTTTCTACACAGATACGCAGTATTTT. Encoded protein: CASSLSFYTDTQYF.

This rearrangement joins TRBV5-1 to TRBJ2-3; 12 bases align to TRBD1. V shed 6 bases, J shed 3 bases, and the junction held 11 bases outside the gene matches. The CDR3 loop spans 17 amino acids. Germline CDR1 and CDR2: SGHRS and YFSETQ. The CDR3 loop is CASTRGDRGRFTDTQYF. In DNA, the CDR3 is TGCGCCAGCACCCGGGGGGACAGGGGGCGTTTTACAGATACGCAGTATTTT.

This clone was seen just once. The V call is TRBV27, the J call TRBJ1-2; 7 bases map to TRBD1. Germline-derived CDR1 and CDR2 are MNHEY and SMNVEV (reference sequence). CDR3 length equals 15 residues. The V gene end was trimmed by 5 bases and the J gene end by 2 bases; junction bases not matched to a gene: 8. The CDR3 reads CASSPWATGNYGYTF. The DNA of the CDR3 is TGTGCCAGCAGTCCTTGGGCGACAGGGAACTATGGCTACACCTTC.

This rearrangement joins TRBV7-2 to TRBJ2-3; 7 nucleotides match TRBD1. The CDR3 length is 15 residues. Germline loops: CDR1 SGHTA, CDR2 FQGNSA. J lost 0 bases, V lost 5 bases, and 5 bases had no gene match. The CDR3 region has the DNA TGTGCCAGCAGCACGACAGGGATTAGCACAGATACGCAGTATTTT. Its translation: CASSTTGISTDTQYF.

This clone showed up just once. The chain uses TRBV18 and TRBJ2-7; TRBD2 might be the D (5 bases). The ends were cut back, 0 bases at V and 6 bases at J, with 18 bases in the middle. CDR3 length: 16 amino acids. Germline V gives CDR1 KGHSH, CDR2 LQKENI. CDR3 DNA: TGTGCCAGCTCACCACCCTCTCCCCGGGTTCGGGGCGAGCAGTACTTC. This gives the protein CASSPPSPRVRGEQYF.